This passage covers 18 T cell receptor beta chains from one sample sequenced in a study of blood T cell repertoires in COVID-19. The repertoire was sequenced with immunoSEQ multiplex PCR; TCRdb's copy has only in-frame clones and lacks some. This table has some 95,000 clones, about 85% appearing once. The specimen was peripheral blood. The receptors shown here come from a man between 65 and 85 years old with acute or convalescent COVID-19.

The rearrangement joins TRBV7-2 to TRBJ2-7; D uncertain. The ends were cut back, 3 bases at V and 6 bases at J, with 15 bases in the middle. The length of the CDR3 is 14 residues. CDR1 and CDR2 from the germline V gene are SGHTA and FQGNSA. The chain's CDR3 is CASSFSGSLGEQYF. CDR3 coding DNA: TGTGCCAGCAGCTTCTCCGGGTCACTCGGCGAGCAGTACTTC.

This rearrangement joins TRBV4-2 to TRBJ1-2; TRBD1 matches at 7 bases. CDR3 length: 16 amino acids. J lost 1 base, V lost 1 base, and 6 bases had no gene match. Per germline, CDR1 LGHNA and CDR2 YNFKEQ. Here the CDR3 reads CASSQARDSHNYGYTF. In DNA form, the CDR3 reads TGTGCCAGCAGCCAAGCCCGGGACAGCCATAACTATGGCTACACCTTC.

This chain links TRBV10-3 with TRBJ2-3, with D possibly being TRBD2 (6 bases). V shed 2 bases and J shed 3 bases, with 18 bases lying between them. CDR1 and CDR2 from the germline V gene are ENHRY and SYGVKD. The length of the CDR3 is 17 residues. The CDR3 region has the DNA TGTGCCATCAGTGAGAGGGGCGTATCGGGGGAGACAGATACGCAGTATTTT. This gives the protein CAISERGVSGETDTQYF.

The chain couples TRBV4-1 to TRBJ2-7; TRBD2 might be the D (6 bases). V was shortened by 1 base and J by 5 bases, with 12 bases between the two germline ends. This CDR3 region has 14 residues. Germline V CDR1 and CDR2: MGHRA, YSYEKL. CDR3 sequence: CASSQVGGSHEQYV. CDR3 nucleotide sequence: TGCGCCAGCAGCCAAGTTGGAGGGTCGCACGAGCAGTACGTC.

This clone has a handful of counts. The CDR3 sequence is CSVEKTGANTEAFF. CDR3 sequence (DNA): TGCAGCGTTGAGAAGACAGGGGCGAACACTGAAGCTTTCTTT. V is TRBV29-1 and J is TRBJ1-1; 8 nucleotides line up with TRBD1. V lost 3 bases and J lost 1; bases outside the gene matches: 4. The CDR3 runs 14 residues. CDR1 and CDR2 from the germline V gene are SQVTM and ANQGSEA.

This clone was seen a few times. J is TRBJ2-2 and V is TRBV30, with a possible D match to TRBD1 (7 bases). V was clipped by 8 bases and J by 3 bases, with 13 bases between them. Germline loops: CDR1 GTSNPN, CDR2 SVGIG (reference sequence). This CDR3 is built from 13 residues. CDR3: CAGPRGDTGELFF. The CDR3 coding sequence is TGTGCCGGGCCCAGGGGGGACACCGGGGAGCTGTTTTTT.

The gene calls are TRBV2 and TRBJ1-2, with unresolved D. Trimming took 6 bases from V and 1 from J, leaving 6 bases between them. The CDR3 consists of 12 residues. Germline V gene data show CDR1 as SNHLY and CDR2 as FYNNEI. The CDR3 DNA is TGTGCCAGCAGAAACAGTAACTATGGCTACACCTTC. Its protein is CASRNSNYGYTF.

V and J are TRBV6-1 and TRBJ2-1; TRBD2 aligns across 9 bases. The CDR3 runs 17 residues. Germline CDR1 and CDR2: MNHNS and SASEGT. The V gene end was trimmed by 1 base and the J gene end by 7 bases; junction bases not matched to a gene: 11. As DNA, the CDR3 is TGTGCCAGCAGTGAAGGTGGCGGGGGGGCGTTTTGGAATGAGCAGTTCTTC. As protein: CASSEGGGGAFWNEQFF.

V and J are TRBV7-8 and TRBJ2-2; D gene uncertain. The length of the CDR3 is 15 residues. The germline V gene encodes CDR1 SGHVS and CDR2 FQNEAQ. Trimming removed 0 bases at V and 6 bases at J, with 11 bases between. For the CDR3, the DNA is TGTGCCAGCAGCTTAGCGCAACAGATCCCCGGGGAGCTGTTTTTT. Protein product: CASSLAQQIPGELFF.

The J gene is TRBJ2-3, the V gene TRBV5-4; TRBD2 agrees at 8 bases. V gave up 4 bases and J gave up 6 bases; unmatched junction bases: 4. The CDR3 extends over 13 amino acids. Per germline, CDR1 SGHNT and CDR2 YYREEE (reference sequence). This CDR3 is CASSRRGGDTQYF. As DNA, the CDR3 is TGTGCCAGCAGCAGACGGGGGGGCGATACGCAGTATTTT.

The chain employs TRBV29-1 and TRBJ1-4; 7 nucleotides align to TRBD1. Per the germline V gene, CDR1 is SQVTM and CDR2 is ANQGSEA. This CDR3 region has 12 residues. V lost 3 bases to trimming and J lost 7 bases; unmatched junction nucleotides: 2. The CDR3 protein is CSVDQGGEKLFF. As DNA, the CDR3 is TGCAGCGTTGATCAGGGGGGTGAAAAACTGTTTTTT.

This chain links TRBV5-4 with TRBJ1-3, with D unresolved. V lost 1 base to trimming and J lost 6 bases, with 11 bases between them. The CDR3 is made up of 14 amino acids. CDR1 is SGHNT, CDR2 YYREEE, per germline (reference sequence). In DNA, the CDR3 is TGTGCCAGCAGCTTGTACGGGGTTGAAAACACCATATATTTT. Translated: CASSLYGVENTIYF.

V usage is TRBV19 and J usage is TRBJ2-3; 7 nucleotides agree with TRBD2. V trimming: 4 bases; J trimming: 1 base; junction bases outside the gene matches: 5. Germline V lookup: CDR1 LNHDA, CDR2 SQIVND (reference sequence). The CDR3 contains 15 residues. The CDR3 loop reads CASSREGTGTDTQYF. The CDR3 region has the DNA TGTGCCAGTAGTAGGGAGGGCACCGGCACAGATACGCAGTATTTT.

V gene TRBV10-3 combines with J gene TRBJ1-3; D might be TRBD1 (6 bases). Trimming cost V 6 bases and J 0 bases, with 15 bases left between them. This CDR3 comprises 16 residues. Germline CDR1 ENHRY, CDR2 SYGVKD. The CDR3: CAISPGTLSSGNTIYF. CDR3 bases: TGTGCCATCAGCCCTGGGACACTAAGCTCTGGAAACACCATATATTTT.

The CDR3 is CASSMGGLGTEAFF. CDR3 DNA sequence: TGTGCCAGTAGTATGGGGGGGTTAGGGACTGAAGCTTTCTTT. The J gene is TRBJ1-1, the V gene TRBV19; TRBD1 is a possible D gene (5 bases). V gave up 3 bases and J gave up 5 bases, with 13 bases separating them. CDR1 is LNHDA, CDR2 SQIVND, per germline (reference sequence). CDR3 length: 14 amino acids.

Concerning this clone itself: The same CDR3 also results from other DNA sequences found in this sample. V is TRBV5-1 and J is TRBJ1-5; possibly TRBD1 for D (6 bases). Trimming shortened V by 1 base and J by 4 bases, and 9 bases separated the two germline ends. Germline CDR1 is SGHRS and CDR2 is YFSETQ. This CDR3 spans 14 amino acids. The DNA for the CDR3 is TGCGCCAGCAGCTTGACAGGGAATAATCAGCCCCAGCATTTT. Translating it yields CASSLTGNNQPQHF. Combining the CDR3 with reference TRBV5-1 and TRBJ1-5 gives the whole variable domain KAGVTQTPRYLIKTRGQQVTLSCSPISGHRSVSWYQQTPGQGLQFLFEYFSETQRNKGNFPGRFSGRQFSNSRSEMNVSTLELGDSALYLCASSLTGNNQPQHFGDGTRLSIL.

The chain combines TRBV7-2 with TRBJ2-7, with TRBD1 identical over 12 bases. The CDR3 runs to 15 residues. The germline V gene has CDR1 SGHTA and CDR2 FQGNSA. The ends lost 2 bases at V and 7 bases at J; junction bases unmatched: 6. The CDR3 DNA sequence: TGTGCCAGCAGCTTATGGGACAGGGGGCTAGGGGAGCAGTACTTC. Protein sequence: CASSLWDRGLGEQYF.

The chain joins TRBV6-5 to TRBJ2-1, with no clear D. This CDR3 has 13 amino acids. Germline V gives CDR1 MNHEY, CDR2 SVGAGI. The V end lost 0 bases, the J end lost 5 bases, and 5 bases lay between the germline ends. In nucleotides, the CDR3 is TGTGCCAGCAGTTACTCGAGAGACAATGAGCAGTTCTTC. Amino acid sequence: CASSYSRDNEQFF.